This entry lists 3 T cell receptor beta chains sequenced from one sample in a study of graft-versus-host responses after intestinal transplantation (dated by TCRdb to the early 2020s). What the time point label conveys for this sample: cells obtained before transplantation from donor or recipient. Library preparation was by the immunoSEQ multiplex PCR assay. TCRdb retrieved this table from immuneACCESS and kept in-frame rearrangements only. Not all clones are present; in checked studies, unresolved V genes account for under half, and no reason is known for the remainder. Recorded for this sample are 75,000 to 100,000 clones; over 80% of them occurred a single time. Together, the top ten hold 0.4% to 0.6% of the sample. Antigen specificity for these receptors is unknown. Source: unstimulated CD8+ T cells sorted from spleen or lymph node cells, taken before intestinal transplant. Receptors were obtained from a human donor who received an intestinal transplant.

This clone has only one observation. The rearrangement joins TRBV6-5 to TRBJ2-7, with D unclear. The CDR3 contains 12 residues. The germline V gene has CDR1 MNHEY and CDR2 SVGAGI. With 0 bases removed from V and 3 bases from J, the gap between germline ends came to 3 bases. The chain's CDR3 is CASSYSSYEQYF. Written as DNA, the CDR3 is TGTGCCAGCAGTTACTCGAGCTACGAGCAGTACTTC.

The V call is TRBV6-5, the J call TRBJ1-1; unclear D gene. This CDR3 spans 15 amino acids. V was clipped by 0 bases and J by 0 bases, with 8 bases between them. Germline assignment: CDR1 MNHEY and CDR2 SVGAGI. CDR3: CASSYSRSMNTEAFF. The CDR3 DNA is TGTGCCAGCAGTTACTCGAGGAGTATGAACACTGAAGCTTTCTTT.

The chain carries TRBV30 and TRBJ2-7, with D possibly matching TRBD2 (5 bases). The CDR3 contains 11 residues. Trimming left V 4 bases short and J 6 bases short, with 10 bases between. In germline, CDR1 is GTSNPN, CDR2 SVGIG (reference sequence). CDR3 sequence: CAWNRGSEQYF. Written as DNA, the CDR3 is TGTGCCTGGAATCGGGGTTCCGAGCAGTACTTC.